This T cell receptor beta chain emerged from a study of blood T cell repertoires in COVID-19. Assay: immunoSEQ multiplex PCR; the TCRdb copy retains only in-frame clones and omits some. The sample consists of some 200,000 clones, more than 80% of them appearing once. V gave up 7 bases and J gave up 0 bases, with 14 bases separating them. The CDR3 has 15 residues. Looked up from germline, CDR1 is SGHRS and CDR2 is YFSETQ. The sequence was collected from a middle-aged man with acute or convalescent COVID-19. The chain links TRBV5-1 to TRBJ2-1; D remains unclear. The sequenced material came from peripheral blood. The CDR3 here is CASSLRMSSYNEQFF. The CDR3 DNA reads as TGCGCCAGCTCCCTGCGAATGTCCTCCTACAATGAGCAGTTCTTC. Looking up the rest from reference TRBV5-1 and TRBJ2-1 gives the full variable domain: KAGVTQTPRYLIKTRGQQVTLSCSPISGHRSVSWYQQTPGQGLQFLFEYFSETQRNKGNFPGRFSGRQFSNSRSEMNVSTLELGDSALYLCASSLRMSSYNEQFFGPGTRLTVL.